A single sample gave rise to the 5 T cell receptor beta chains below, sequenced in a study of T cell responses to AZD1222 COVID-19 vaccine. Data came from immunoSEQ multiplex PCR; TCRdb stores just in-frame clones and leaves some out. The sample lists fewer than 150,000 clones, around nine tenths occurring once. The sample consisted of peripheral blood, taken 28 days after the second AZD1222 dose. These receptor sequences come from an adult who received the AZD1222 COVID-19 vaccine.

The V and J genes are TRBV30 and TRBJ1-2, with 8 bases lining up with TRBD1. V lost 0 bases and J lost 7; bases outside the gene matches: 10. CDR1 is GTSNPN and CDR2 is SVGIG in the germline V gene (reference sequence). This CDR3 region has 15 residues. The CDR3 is CAWSVWTQGASGYTF. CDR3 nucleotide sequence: TGTGCCTGGAGTGTATGGACTCAGGGGGCTTCTGGCTACACCTTC.

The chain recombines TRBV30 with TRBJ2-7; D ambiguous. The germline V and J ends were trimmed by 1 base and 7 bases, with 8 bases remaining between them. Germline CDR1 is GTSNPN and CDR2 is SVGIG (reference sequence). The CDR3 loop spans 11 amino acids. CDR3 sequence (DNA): TGTGCCTGGAGTGAGGTAAATGAGCAGTACTTC. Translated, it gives CAWSEVNEQYF.

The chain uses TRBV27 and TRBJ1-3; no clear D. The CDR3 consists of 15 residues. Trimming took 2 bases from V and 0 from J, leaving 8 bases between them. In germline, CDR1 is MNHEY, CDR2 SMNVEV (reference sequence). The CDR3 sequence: CASSLRVSSGNTIYF. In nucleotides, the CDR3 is TGTGCCAGCAGTTTAAGAGTATCCTCTGGAAACACCATATATTTT.

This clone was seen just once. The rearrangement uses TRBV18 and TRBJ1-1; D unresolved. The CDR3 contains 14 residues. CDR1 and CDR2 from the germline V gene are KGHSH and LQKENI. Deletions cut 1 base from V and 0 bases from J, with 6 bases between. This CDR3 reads CASSPRVVNTEAFF. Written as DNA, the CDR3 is TGTGCCAGCTCACCACGGGTGGTGAACACTGAAGCTTTCTTT.

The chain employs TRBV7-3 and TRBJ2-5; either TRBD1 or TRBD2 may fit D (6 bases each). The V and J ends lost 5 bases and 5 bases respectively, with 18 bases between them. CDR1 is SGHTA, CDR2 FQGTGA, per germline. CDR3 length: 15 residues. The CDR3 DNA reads TGTGCCAGCAGCCCCTTGGGGGGCCAATGGGAGACCCAGTACTTC. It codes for CASSPLGGQWETQYF. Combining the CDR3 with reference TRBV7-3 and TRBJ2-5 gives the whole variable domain GAGVSQTPSNKVTEKGKYVELRCDPISGHTALYWYRQSLGQGPEFLIYFQGTGAADDSGLPNDRFFAVRPEGSVSTLKIQRTERGDSAVYLCASSPLGGQWETQYFGPGTRLLVL.